The next 29 T cell receptor beta chains were all read from a single sample in a study of T cells in Graves' hyperthyroidism and ophthalmopathy. Amplified TCR beta CDR3 regions derived from RNA transcripts. HTBI primers were employed in a first-round RT-PCR of the TCR CDR3. TCRdb ran MiXCR on the multiplex PCR reads and lists one entry per CDR3 protein. In the table there are 600,000 to 800,000 distinct CDR3 sequences, approximately 36% of which are singletons. Sequencing was done on a sample of blood. Receptor source: a woman in her 40s with Graves' hyperthyroidism.

The J gene is TRBJ2-5, the V gene TRBV4-1, with D unresolved. The CDR3 has 16 amino acids. The germline V gene encodes CDR1 MGHRA and CDR2 YSYEKL. Between the trimmed V and J ends, which lost 3 bases and 4 bases, there was a span of 18 bases. The CDR3 DNA is TGCGCCAGCAGCCAGCGTGGGTCCAGGTGGGGAGAGACCCAGTACTTC. This gives the protein CASSQRGSRWGETQYF.

CDR3 DNA: TGTGCCAGTAGTATAGGACAGGTGGGGATGAAGCAGTTCTTC. It specifies CASSIGQVGMKQFF. The V gene is TRBV19, the J gene TRBJ2-1, with TRBD1 as a possible D gene (6 bases). In germline, CDR1 is LNHDA, CDR2 SQIVND (reference sequence). This CDR3 contains 14 residues. With 1 base removed from V and 11 bases from J, the gap between germline ends came to 15 bases.

This clonotype showed up just a few times. Since a much larger clone is just one base distant, this may be a read error. The rearrangement joins TRBV5-1 to TRBJ1-1, with D uncertain. CDR1 SGHRS and CDR2 YFSETQ come from the germline V gene. The CDR3 has 14 amino acids. This CDR3 reads CASNLARGNTEAFF. In DNA form, the CDR3 reads TGTGCCAGCAACTTGGCTCGGGGTAACACTGAAGCTTTCTTT.

On this clonotype itself: Just one base apart from a much larger clone, this may be a read error. The chain carries TRBV19 and TRBJ2-5; D could derive from TRBD1 or TRBD2 (5 bases each). The CDR3 sequence is 15 residues long. From germline, CDR1 is LNHDA and CDR2 SQIVND (reference sequence). Trimming cost V 5 bases and J 4 bases, with 17 bases left between them. This chain's CDR3 is CASSRTQGWRETQYF. CDR3 DNA sequence: TGTGCCAGTAGTCGGACTCAGGGATGGCGAGAGACCCAGTACTTC.

This sequence joins TRBV7-9 and TRBJ1-5, with D hard to call. This CDR3 is built from 14 residues. V shed 6 bases and J shed 7 bases, with 16 bases lying between them. Germline V gene sequence: CDR1 SEHNR, CDR2 FQNEAQ (reference sequence). The CDR3 bases are TGTGCCAGCAGTGTGTCCGTAACGGGACAGCCCCAGCATTTT. This sequence encodes CASSVSVTGQPQHF.

The sample holds many counts of this clonotype. The DNA of the CDR3 is TGTGCCACCAGTGAGGAGGGTTGGCAGCCCCAGCATTTT. This translates into CATSEEGWQPQHF. This chain uses TRBV24-1 with TRBJ1-5; D call uncertain. Trimming pared 4 bases from V and 7 bases from J, leaving 10 bases between. CDR1 is KGHDR and CDR2 is SFDVKD in the germline V gene. This CDR3 has 13 residues.

This clonotype was observed at least ten times. The V and J genes are TRBV10-3 and TRBJ2-2, with a tentative D call TRBD2 (5 bases). CDR1 is ENHRY, CDR2 SYGVKD, per germline. The V and J ends lost 0 bases and 13 bases respectively, with 12 bases between them. The CDR3 is 13 amino acids. CDR3 amino acids: CAISESLHRGLFF. The CDR3 DNA follows: TGTGCCATCAGTGAGTCGCTCCATCGGGGGCTGTTTTTT.

The rearrangement uses TRBV5-1 and TRBJ1-1; weak D call: TRBD1 (6 bases). With 4 bases removed from V and 4 bases from J, the gap between germline ends came to 26 bases. CDR3 length equals 18 residues. Per the germline V gene, CDR1 is SGHRS and CDR2 is YFSETQ. The CDR3 bases are TGCGCCAGCAGCCACGAAACCGACCCGAGGGCAGGGGTCACTGAAGCTTTCTTT. This codes for CASSHETDPRAGVTEAFF.

This chain links TRBV10-3 with TRBJ2-7; possible D gene TRBD1, 6 bases. Germline CDR1 reads ENHRY; CDR2 reads SYGVKD. CDR3 size: 11 residues. Trimming stripped 10 bases from V and 5 bases from J, with 12 bases between. CDR3 protein: CASRGKDEQYF. CDR3 bases: TGTGCCAGCAGGGGAAAGGACGAGCAGTACTTC.

This clonotype was counted only a few times. The J gene is TRBJ1-6, the V gene TRBV4-2; 7 bases are shared with TRBD1. The length of the CDR3 is 15 residues. Germline-derived CDR1 and CDR2 are LGHNA and YNFKEQ. V lost 4 bases and J lost 6; bases outside the gene matches: 6. The CDR3 DNA reads TGTGCCAGCAGCCTAGAAGGGACAGTTAATTCACCCCTCCACTTT. Protein product: CASSLEGTVNSPLHF.

This clonotype occurred a few times. The gene calls are TRBV4-1 and TRBJ1-5; 9 positions agree with TRBD1. Trimming at V came to 3 bases and at J to 4 bases, leaving 7 bases not matched to a gene. CDR1 and CDR2 from the germline V gene are MGHRA and YSYEKL. The length of the CDR3 is 16 residues. The CDR3 DNA sequence: TGCGCCAGCAGCCACTTGGGACAGGGAGAGAATCAGCCCCAGCATTTT. The encoded protein is CASSHLGQGENQPQHF.

This clonotype was counted at least ten times. The chain links TRBV7-9 to TRBJ1-3, with a possible D match to TRBD1 (5 bases). The length of the CDR3 is 15 residues. The germline V gene encodes CDR1 SEHNR and CDR2 FQNEAQ (reference sequence). Trimming cost V 5 bases and J 2 bases, with 13 bases left between them. The CDR3 sequence: CASSPTQGAGNTIYF. Written as DNA, the CDR3 is TGTGCCAGCAGCCCCACCCAGGGCGCTGGAAACACCATATATTTT.

For this clonotype: The DNA is omitted, as the CDR3 cannot be located on it reliably, and the CDR3 follows TCRdb's listing. V is TRBV29-1 and J is TRBJ1-6; the D segment call TRBD1 is taken from the table without a DNA check. From its first to its last residue, the CDR3 has 13 amino acids. Germline values: CDR1 SQVTM, CDR2 ANQGSEA. The CDR3 loop reads CSVSVAGGSPLYF.

The sample holds a few counts of this clonotype. The chain has TRBV24-1 and TRBJ1-5; D is possibly TRBD1 (5 bases). CDR3 length equals 15 residues. The ends were cut back, 11 bases at V and 5 bases at J, with 21 bases in the middle. The V gene's germline CDR1 is KGHDR and CDR2 SFDVKD. CDR3 DNA: TGTGCCAGCAAAGGGACGTCGGAGGTTTATCAGCCCCAGCATTTT. Translated, it gives CASKGTSEVYQPQHF.

The V call is TRBV4-3, the J call TRBJ2-5; TRBD2 matches 10 bases. This CDR3 comprises 16 residues. J was trimmed by 3 bases and V by 3 bases; bases with no gene match: 7. Per the germline V gene, CDR1 is LGHNA and CDR2 is YSLEER. The CDR3 DNA reads TGCGCCAGCAGCCAGAGGACTAGCGGAGTTAAAGAGACCCAGTACTTC. Translated, it gives CASSQRTSGVKETQYF.

The chain joins TRBV7-2 to TRBJ1-2; TRBD1 matches 9 bases. Germline assignment: CDR1 SGHTA and CDR2 FQGNSA. The CDR3 runs to 17 residues. The ends lost 1 base at V and 6 bases at J; junction bases unmatched: 12. Here the CDR3 reads CASSLEGDRARRNGYTF. The CDR3 region has the DNA TGTGCCAGCAGCTTAGAAGGGGACAGGGCGAGGAGGAATGGCTACACCTTC. The whole variable domain, remainder taken from reference TRBV7-2 and TRBJ1-2, is GAGVSQSPSNKVTEKGKDVELRCDPISGHTALYWYRQSLGQGLEFLIYFQGNSAPDKSGLPSDRFSAERTGGSVSTLTIQRTQQEDSAVYLCASSLEGDRARRNGYTFGSGTRLTVV.

This clonotype was observed a few times. The chain uses TRBV4-3 and TRBJ1-2; D might be TRBD1 (6 bases). The CDR3 runs to 16 residues. Trimming shortened V by 0 bases and J by 3 bases, and 14 bases separated the two germline ends. Germline V gene data show CDR1 as LGHNA and CDR2 as YSLEER. For the CDR3, the DNA is TGCGCCAGCAGCCAAGAAACGGACAGATACTACTATGGCTACACCTTC. Protein: CASSQETDRYYYGYTF.

This rearrangement joins TRBV10-1 to TRBJ1-1, with D hard to call. There are 16 residues in the CDR3. V was pared by 2 bases and J by 4 bases, with 17 bases between. CDR1 WNHNN and CDR2 SYGVQD come from the germline V gene (reference sequence). In DNA form, the CDR3 reads TGCGCCAGCAGTGAGACCCCCCGTGACTCCCTCACTGAAGCTTTCTTT. Translation: CASSETPRDSLTEAFF.

V and J are TRBV24-1 and TRBJ2-7, with 9 bases that match TRBD2. Germline values: CDR1 KGHDR, CDR2 SFDVKD. This CDR3 spans 15 amino acids. The junction had 7 bases not matched to a gene; V was cut back by 2 bases and J by 6 bases. The CDR3 reads CATSDSSGRFGEQYF. CDR3 bases: TGTGCCACCAGTGATTCCAGCGGGAGGTTCGGCGAGCAGTACTTC.

This clonotype was seen a few times. The V gene is TRBV15, the J gene TRBJ2-7; D is possibly TRBD2 (6 bases). The closer fit of TRBJ2-1 to the DNA end suggests the J call may be wrong. The CDR3 spans 13 residues. CDR1 is LNHNV and CDR2 is YYDKDF in the germline V gene (reference sequence). DNA of the CDR3: TGTGCCACCAGCAGAGCAACTAGCAGTGAGCAGTTCTTC. Its translation: CATSRATSSEQFF.

This clonotype was counted at least ten times. The rearrangement uses TRBV9 and TRBJ2-5; 8 bases map to TRBD2. The length of the CDR3 is 15 residues. Germline assignment: CDR1 SGDLS and CDR2 YYNGEE. V was clipped by 3 bases and J by 5 bases; unmatched bases: 9. The CDR3 nucleotides read TGTGCCAGCAGCGCGACGGGGGGGCTTCTGGAGACCCAGTACTTC. The encoded protein is CASSATGGLLETQYF.

This clonotype was counted many times. J is TRBJ2-5 and V is TRBV20-1; no definite D call. CDR1 is DFQATT and CDR2 is SNEGSKA in the germline V gene (reference sequence). This CDR3 is built from 12 residues. Trimming stripped 1 base from V and 0 bases from J, with 3 bases between. The CDR3 DNA reads as TGCAGTGCTAGAGCCAACCAAGAGACCCAGTACTTC. Amino acid sequence: CSARANQETQYF.

This chain uses TRBV7-9 with TRBJ2-5; D gene uncertain. This CDR3 is 12 amino acids long. The germline gives CDR1 SEHNR, CDR2 FQNEAQ (reference sequence). Trimming cost V 2 bases and J 7 bases, with 8 bases left between them. CDR3 nucleotide sequence: TGTGCCAGCAGCTTACTTATTGGGACCCAGTACTTC. This sequence encodes CASSLLIGTQYF.

This clonotype was counted ten times or more. The chain uses TRBV2 and TRBJ1-1; D might be TRBD1 (5 bases). Trimming took off 4 bases at V and 12 bases at J, with 15 bases between the two ends. CDR1 and CDR2 (germline): SNHLY, FYNNEI. The CDR3 extends over 12 amino acids. The DNA of the CDR3 is TGTGCCAGCAGTGTTAATACCGGGGGTTCTTTCTTT. It translates to CASSVNTGGSFF.

In this sample, this clonotype turned up many times. The chain carries TRBV19 and TRBJ2-7; the D gene is possibly TRBD2 (6 bases). Germline V CDR1 and CDR2: LNHDA, SQIVND (reference sequence). Trimming removed 4 bases at V and 3 bases at J, with 13 bases between. The CDR3 length is 14 residues. Written as DNA, the CDR3 is TGTGCCAGTAGTAGAGGCGGGACGGGCTACGAGCAGTACTTC. Encoded protein: CASSRGGTGYEQYF.

This clonotype has at least ten counts. This chain connects TRBV6-9 to TRBJ1-6; 9 bases agree with TRBD1. J lost 7 bases, V lost 6 bases, and 10 bases had no gene match. CDR1 is MNHGY, CDR2 SVAAGI, per germline. The CDR3 runs 16 residues. CDR3 in amino acids: CASSPLRDRDNSPLHF. CDR3 nucleotides: TGTGCCAGCAGCCCCCTCCGGGACAGGGACAATTCACCCCTCCACTTT.

This clonotype was observed a handful of times. The chain is built from TRBV12-3 or TRBV12-4 and TRBJ1-3; D is unclear. The CDR3 length is 16 residues. The V gene lost 0 bases and the J gene lost 2 bases, with 11 bases spanning the gap. CDR3 loop: CASSLASYGAGNTIYF. The CDR3 region has the DNA TGTGCCAGCAGTTTAGCGTCCTATGGCGCTGGAAACACCATATATTTT.

The chain employs TRBV7-2 and TRBJ1-6; tentatively, D is TRBD1 (5 bases). Trimming cost V 5 bases and J 10 bases, with 15 bases left between them. Germline V lookup: CDR1 SGHTA, CDR2 FQGNSA. The CDR3 is 14 amino acids. CDR3 sequence: CASSVQAAGSPLHF. The CDR3 region has the DNA TGTGCCAGCAGCGTACAGGCGGCGGGGTCACCCCTCCACTTT.

Only a few counts were recorded for this clonotype. The chain joins TRBV7-2 to TRBJ1-1, with D maybe TRBD1 (5 bases). The germline V gene encodes CDR1 SGHTA and CDR2 FQGNSA. The CDR3 has 16 residues. V was shortened by 1 base and J by 2 bases, with 14 bases between the two germline ends. The CDR3 DNA reads TGTGCCAGCAGCTTAGGGTCGCAGGGCACAAACACTGAAGCTTTCTTT. Its translation: CASSLGSQGTNTEAFF.